Listed here are 27 T cell receptor beta chains from one sample, sequenced in a study of T cell responses to AZD1222 COVID-19 vaccine (dated by TCRdb to the early 2020s). The time point label, as the study defines it: baseline before first vaccination. Libraries were constructed by the immunoSEQ multiplex PCR assay. The table was pulled from immuneACCESS by TCRdb, which kept in-frame rearrangements only. Such tables lose some clones; where checked, under half of the loss comes from unresolved V genes, and the rest has no known cause. The sample contains about 120,000 clones, about 89% of them found a single time. 8% to 13% of the sample is in the top ten clones. Sequenced here: peripheral blood, sampled on day 0 of AZD1222 vaccination. These receptors were collected from an adult in good health.

J is TRBJ2-1 and V is TRBV23-1; 11 bases are shared with TRBD1. TRBV23-1 is flagged as an ORF with uncertain function. CDR3 length: 18 amino acids. V shed 3 bases, J shed 1 base, and the junction held 8 bases outside the gene matches. The CDR3 DNA is TGCGCCAGCAGTCATGTGGACAGGGGGCTTAGGTCCTACAATGAGCAGTTCTTC. Translation gives CASSHVDRGLRSYNEQFF.

V and J are TRBV7-2 and TRBJ2-3; D is undetermined. The length of the CDR3 is 13 residues. From germline, CDR1 is SGHTA and CDR2 FQGNSA. V was clipped by 5 bases and J by 4 bases, with 10 bases between them. The CDR3 region has the DNA TGTGCCAGCAGCGACGACCTAGCAGATACGCAGTATTTT. This gives the protein CASSDDLADTQYF.

The J gene is TRBJ1-1, the V gene TRBV5-1; D is perhaps TRBD1 (5 bases). The V end lost 3 bases, the J end lost 3 bases, and 12 bases lay between the germline ends. The CDR3 contains 14 residues. Per the germline V gene, CDR1 is SGHRS and CDR2 is YFSETQ. CDR3 nucleotides: TGCGCCAGCAGCTCAGGGTCTTTGGACACTGAAGCTTTCTTT. Protein product: CASSSGSLDTEAFF. The variable domain in full, completed from reference TRBV5-1 and TRBJ1-1, reads KAGVTQTPRYLIKTRGQQVTLSCSPISGHRSVSWYQQTPGQGLQFLFEYFSETQRNKGNFPGRFSGRQFSNSRSEMNVSTLELGDSALYLCASSSGSLDTEAFFGQGTRLTVV.

This chain links TRBV19 with TRBJ2-6, with D unclear. Germline V gives CDR1 LNHDA, CDR2 SQIVND (reference sequence). Trimming took off 2 bases at V and 0 bases at J, with 8 bases between the two ends. This CDR3 region has 16 residues. The CDR3 DNA reads TGTGCCAGTAGTATATTGGGTAACTCTGGGGCCAACGTCCTGACTTTC. This codes for CASSILGNSGANVLTF.

The gene calls are TRBV10-3 and TRBJ2-3; no clear D. Trimming stripped 6 bases from V and 1 base from J, with 8 bases between. Germline CDR1 ENHRY, CDR2 SYGVKD. This CDR3 is built from 13 residues. CDR3 sequence: CAIRETRTDTQYF. CDR3 nucleotide sequence: TGTGCCATCAGGGAGACCCGCACAGATACGCAGTATTTT.

The chain has TRBV29-1 and TRBJ2-1, with 9 bases that match TRBD1. The germline CDR1 and CDR2 sequences are SQVTM and ANQGSEA. CDR3 length: 14 amino acids. The V gene end was trimmed by 5 bases and the J gene end by 4 bases; junction bases not matched to a gene: 6. This CDR3 is CSVRYRGHYNEQFF. As DNA, the CDR3 is TGCAGCGTTCGTTACAGGGGGCATTACAATGAGCAGTTCTTC.

This clone was observed a few times. V gene TRBV28 combines with J gene TRBJ1-1; D gene unclear. The CDR3 is 13 amino acids. V was pared by 7 bases and J by 6 bases, with 15 bases between. Germline loops: CDR1 MDHEN, CDR2 SYDVKM. This chain's CDR3 is CASNYRFRSEAFF. CDR3 coding DNA: TGTGCCAGCAATTATAGGTTTCGATCTGAAGCTTTCTTT.

This chain connects TRBV3-1 (or the pseudogene TRBV3-2) to TRBJ2-1, with TRBD2 matching 7 bases. The J segment lost 1 base and the V segment lost 4 bases, leaving 7 bases of the junction unmatched. Germline V lookup: CDR1 LGHDT, CDR2 YNNKEL (reference sequence). The CDR3 extends over 16 amino acids. CDR3 nucleotides: TGTGCCAGCAGCCCCCTCGGCGGGAGTTCCTACAATGAGCAGTTCTTC. Residues: CASSPLGGSSYNEQFF.

This clone was picked up a small number of times. The CDR3 protein is CASSYLRDTTLYNEQFF. The CDR3 DNA follows: TGTGCCAGCAGTTACCTGCGGGACACAACATTGTACAATGAGCAGTTCTTC. The chain combines TRBV6-2 or TRBV6-3 with TRBJ2-1; D is perhaps TRBD1 or TRBD2 (6 bases each). The CDR3 sequence is 17 residues long. V lost 2 bases and J 4 bases, leaving 18 bases between the germline ends. Germline V CDR1 and CDR2: MNHEY, SVGEGT.

The J gene is TRBJ1-1, the V gene TRBV4-1; 11 bases line up with TRBD1. Germline CDR1 is MGHRA and CDR2 is YSYEKL. The CDR3 is made up of 15 amino acids. V lost 4 bases to trimming and J lost 3 bases; unmatched junction nucleotides: 4. The CDR3 reads CASSLRTGGDTEAFF. DNA of the CDR3: TGCGCCAGCAGCCTACGGACAGGGGGCGACACTGAAGCTTTCTTT.

V and J are TRBV21-1 and TRBJ2-7; the D segment call TRBD2 is taken from the table without a DNA check. TRBV21-1 is flagged as a pseudogene. The CDR3 consists of 16 residues. CDR3 protein: CASSAKRGDCTYEQYF. The CDR3 coding sequence is TGTGCCAGCAGCGCCAAACGTGGGGACTGTACCTACGAGCAGTACTTC.

The chain uses TRBV5-1 and TRBJ1-2, with D unclear. The CDR3 length is 15 residues. Looked up from germline, CDR1 is SGHRS and CDR2 is YFSETQ. V dropped 5 bases and J dropped 4 bases, with 18 bases sitting between them. The CDR3 loop reads CASRPDLSGGYGYTF. The DNA of the CDR3 is TGCGCCAGCAGGCCGGACCTATCCGGAGGCTATGGCTACACCTTC.

The chain employs TRBV27 and TRBJ2-7, with a possible D match to TRBD1 (5 bases). Germline CDR1 reads MNHEY; CDR2 reads SMNVEV (reference sequence). The CDR3 runs to 14 residues. V was clipped by 5 bases and J by 3 bases, with 14 bases between them. The CDR3: CASSPLTAYYEQYF. CDR3 coding DNA: TGTGCCAGCAGTCCCCTGACAGCCTACTACGAGCAGTACTTC.

The chain links TRBV5-1 to TRBJ1-1; D is perhaps TRBD1 (5 bases). Trimming took off 0 bases at V and 6 bases at J, with 9 bases between the two ends. The CDR3 spans 13 residues. Germline V gene lookup returns CDR1 SGHRS and CDR2 YFSETQ. CDR3 nucleotide sequence: TGCGCCAGCAGCTTGGAGGGGCGCGCTGAAGCTTTCTTT. Translated, it gives CASSLEGRAEAFF.

The chain combines TRBV29-1 with TRBJ2-7, with 8 nucleotides matching TRBD1. Germline CDR1 SQVTM, CDR2 ANQGSEA. After removal of 5 bases from V and 5 bases from J, the junction contained 8 bases not matched to a gene. The CDR3 totals 13 residues. Written as DNA, the CDR3 is TGCAGCGTTCGGACAGGGAGAACCAACGAGCAGTACTTC. Translating it yields CSVRTGRTNEQYF.

This chain connects TRBV29-1 to TRBJ2-7; D could derive from TRBD1 or TRBD2 (5 bases each). CDR1 and CDR2 (germline): SQVTM, ANQGSEA. Trimming removed 3 bases from V and 5 bases from J, with 14 bases in between. The CDR3 covers 13 residues. CDR3 nucleotides: TGCAGCGTTGATTCTTGGGGACGTCACGAGCAGTACTTC. It codes for CSVDSWGRHEQYF.

The CDR3 loop reads CARRDPGSYEQYF. The CDR3 DNA follows: TGTGCCAGGCGGGATCCAGGCTCCTACGAGCAGTACTTC. The chain carries TRBV19 and TRBJ2-7; possibly TRBD2 for D (6 bases). Germline V gene data show CDR1 as LNHDA and CDR2 as SQIVND (reference sequence). The V gene lost 9 bases and the J gene lost 0 bases, with 12 bases spanning the gap. There are 13 residues in the CDR3.

The V call is TRBV20-1, the J call TRBJ1-2; TRBD1 matches at 7 bases. The V gene's germline CDR1 is DFQATT and CDR2 SNEGSKA (reference sequence). The CDR3 extends over 14 amino acids. V trimming: 3 bases; J trimming: 6 bases; junction bases outside the gene matches: 10. In DNA form, the CDR3 reads TGCAGTGCTAGTTTAGGGGGCAAGCAGAATGGCTACACCTTC. Its protein product is CSASLGGKQNGYTF.

The chain is built from TRBV30 and TRBJ2-5, with D perhaps assigned TRBD1 or TRBD2 (5 bases each). The CDR3 is 16 residues long. The germline CDR1 and CDR2 sequences are GTSNPN and SVGIG (reference sequence). The V end lost 1 base, the J end lost 2 bases, and 17 bases lay between the germline ends. CDR3 sequence reads: CAWSAQGEGIQETQYF. The CDR3 DNA sequence: TGTGCCTGGAGTGCCCAAGGAGAGGGGATACAAGAGACCCAGTACTTC.

The table lists this clone with a count of one. The chain couples TRBV18 to TRBJ1-4; D perhaps matches TRBD1 (5 bases). Trimming shortened V by 8 bases and J by 8 bases, and 12 bases separated the two germline ends. Germline CDR1 KGHSH, CDR2 LQKENI. This CDR3 comprises 12 residues. The CDR3 sequence is CASGEEGEKLFF. The CDR3, as DNA: TGTGCCAGCGGCGAAGAGGGGGAAAAACTGTTTTTT.

This rearrangement joins TRBV19 to TRBJ1-2; D not certain. Germline V gene sequence: CDR1 LNHDA, CDR2 SQIVND (reference sequence). Trimming took 6 bases from V and 4 from J, leaving 12 bases between them. The CDR3 is 13 residues long. The CDR3: CASRPDTLYGYTF. CDR3 DNA: TGTGCCAGTAGACCAGACACGCTCTATGGCTACACCTTC.

This rearrangement joins TRBV19 to TRBJ1-1; the D is unclear. The CDR3 sequence is 12 residues long. Per germline, CDR1 LNHDA and CDR2 SQIVND (reference sequence). V dropped 4 bases and J dropped 7 bases, with 10 bases sitting between them. This CDR3 is CASSTMTLEAFF. The CDR3 bases are TGTGCCAGTAGTACTATGACACTTGAAGCTTTCTTT.

The chain couples TRBV11-1 to TRBJ2-5; TRBD1 might be the D (5 bases). Between the trimmed V and J ends, which lost 3 bases and 7 bases, there was a span of 12 bases. Germline-derived CDR1 and CDR2 are SGHAT and FQDESV (reference sequence). The CDR3 length is 13 residues. CDR3 DNA sequence: TGTGCCAGCAGCTTCAATCAGGGTGGGACCCAGTACTTC. As protein: CASSFNQGGTQYF.

The V call is TRBV7-9, the J call TRBJ1-2; D is possibly TRBD1 (5 bases). V lost 1 base to trimming and J lost 8 bases, with 11 bases between them. Germline assignment: CDR1 SEHNR and CDR2 FQNEAQ (reference sequence). This CDR3 has 13 amino acids. CDR3 residues: CASSLGNQGGYTF. CDR3 nucleotide sequence: TGTGCCAGCAGCTTAGGGAATCAGGGAGGCTACACCTTC.

V gene TRBV4-2 combines with J gene TRBJ1-4; TRBD1 aligns across 7 bases. The V gene end was trimmed by 0 bases and the J gene end by 7 bases; junction bases not matched to a gene: 20. CDR1 is LGHNA, CDR2 YNFKEQ, per germline. CDR3 length equals 20 residues. For the CDR3, the DNA is TGTGCCAGCAGCCAAGATCAAAGGGCAGGGGGACGACGTTGGGGTGAAAAACTGTTTTTT. Translating it yields CASSQDQRAGGRRWGEKLFF.

The genes are TRBV28 and TRBJ1-5, with D possibly being TRBD1 (6 bases). This CDR3 has 18 residues. V was pared by 6 bases and J by 0 bases, with 21 bases between. CDR1 is MDHEN, CDR2 SYDVKM, per germline. DNA for the CDR3: TGTGCCAGCAGAAGGCTTGCGGGGGCATTTTATAGCAATCAGCCCCAGCATTTT. Translation gives CASRRLAGAFYSNQPQHF. Full variable domain (missing parts from reference TRBV28 and TRBJ1-5): DVKVTQSSRYLVKRTGEKVFLECVQDMDHENMFWYRQDPGLGLRLIYFSYDVKMKEKGDIPEGYSVSREKKERFSLILESASTNQTSMYLCASRRLAGAFYSNQPQHFGDGTRLSIL.

The rearrangement uses TRBV6-5 and TRBJ2-2; the D gene is possibly TRBD1 (5 bases). Germline assignment: CDR1 MNHEY and CDR2 SVGAGI. V was shortened by 6 bases and J by 5 bases, with 10 bases between the two germline ends. The CDR3 runs 13 residues. The CDR3: CASRVYRTGELFF. As DNA, the CDR3 is TGTGCCAGCAGGGTATACAGGACCGGGGAGCTGTTTTTT.